This TCR beta chain was captured in a study of Graves' ophthalmopathy and Graves' hyperthyroidism. Notes on the study in general: Among expanded thyroid clonotypes above 0.001 frequency, most also occurred in blood.

The study amplified TCR beta CDR3 regions using RNA transcripts. HTBI primers were used in a first-round RT-PCR, which preceded a second-round multiplex PCR. One entry per CDR3 protein, called by TCRdb with MiXCR from the multiplex PCR reads. The sample has about 590,000 distinct CDR3 sequences; just under 40% are singletons. In its sample, this clonotype was seen many times. What it binds is not known. Exclusion applied to patients with other autoimmune diseases, uncontrolled infections, pregnancy or lactation. Sequenced input: peripheral blood or thyroid tissue (not recorded which). The sequence derives from an adult man with Graves' hyperthyroidism.

This chain's CDR3 is CASSIRRLKETGYTF. The CDR3 nucleotides are TGTGCCAGTAGTATAAGGAGACTCAAGGAGACGGGCTACACCTTC. The chain recombines TRBV19 with TRBJ1-2; the D is unclear. V was cut by 2 bases and J by 8 bases, with 18 bases left in between. Germline CDR1 is LNHDA and CDR2 is SQIVND (reference sequence). The CDR3 is 15 amino acids.